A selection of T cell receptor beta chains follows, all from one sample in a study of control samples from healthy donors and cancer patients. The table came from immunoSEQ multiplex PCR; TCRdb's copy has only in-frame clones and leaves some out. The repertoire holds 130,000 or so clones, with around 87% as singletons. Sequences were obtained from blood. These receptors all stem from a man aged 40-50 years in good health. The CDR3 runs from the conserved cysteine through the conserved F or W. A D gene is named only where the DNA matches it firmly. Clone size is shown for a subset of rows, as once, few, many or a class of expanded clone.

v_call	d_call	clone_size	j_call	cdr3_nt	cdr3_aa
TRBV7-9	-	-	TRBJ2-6	TGTGCCAGCAGCTTAACGTGGGGTGGGGTCTCTGGGGCCAACGTCCTGACTTTC	CASSLTWGGVSGANVLTF
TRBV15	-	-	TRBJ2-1	TGTGCCACCAGCCGGGTTGGGGTGGGAATAAATGAGCAGTTCTTC	CATSRVGVGINEQFF
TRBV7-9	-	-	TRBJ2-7	TGTGCCAGCGGGCTCTCCTACGAGCAGTACTTC	CASGLSYEQYF
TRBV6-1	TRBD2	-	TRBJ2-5	TGTGCCAGCAGTGAGCCGGGACTAGCTACGGAGACCCAGTACTTC	CASSEPGLATETQYF
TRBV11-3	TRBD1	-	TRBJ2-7	TGTGCCAGCAGCTATAGACAGGGGGCTCACGAGCAGTACTTC	CASSYRQGAHEQYF
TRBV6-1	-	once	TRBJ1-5	TGTGCCAGCAGTGAGTCAGGATGGGGTCAGCCCCAGCATTTT	CASSESGWGQPQHF
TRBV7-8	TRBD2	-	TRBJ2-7	TGTGCCAGCAGCACCCAGAGCGGGGGGCCCTACGAGCAGTACTTC	CASSTQSGGPYEQYF
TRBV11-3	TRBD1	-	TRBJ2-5	TGTGCCAGCAGCGACCGGGACAGCTGGGGGGAGACCCAGTACTTC	CASSDRDSWGETQYF
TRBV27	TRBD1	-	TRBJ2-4	TGTGCCAGCAGACCACAGGGGGCCAAAAACATTCAGTACTTC	CASRPQGAKNIQYF
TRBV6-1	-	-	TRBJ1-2	TGTGCCAGCAGTGAACGCCAGGGGAACTATGGCTACACCTTC	CASSERQGNYGYTF
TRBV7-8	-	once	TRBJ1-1	TGTGCCAGCAGCTTAGCTGCGGGGAACACTGAAGCTTTCTTT	CASSLAAGNTEAFF
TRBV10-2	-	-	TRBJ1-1	TGCGCCACCATTAACACTGAAGCTTTCTTT	CATINTEAFF
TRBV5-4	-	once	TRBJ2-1	TGTGCCACTCCCCCGGACGGTGCCTCCTACAATGAGCAGTTCTTC	CATPPDGASYNEQFF
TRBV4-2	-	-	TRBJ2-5	TGTGCCAGCAGCCAAGATTGGGACCGCGGACCCAGCCAGTACTTC	CASSQDWDRGPSQYF
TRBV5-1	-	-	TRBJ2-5	TGCGCCAGCAGCTTGGTTCCGAACAGGGGAGGAGAGACCCAGTACTTC	CASSLVPNRGGETQYF
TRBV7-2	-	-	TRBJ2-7	TGTGCCAGCAGCTTACGCCCCCTGTCAGGGCCCTACGAGCAGTACTTC	CASSLRPLSGPYEQYF
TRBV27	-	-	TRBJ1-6	TGTGCCAGCAGCACCCTAGGGGTGGGAAATTCCCCCCTCCACTTT	CASSTLGVGNSPLHF
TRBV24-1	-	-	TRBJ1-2	TGTGCCACCAGTGATTTGAGGCAGGGTGACTATGGCTACACCTTC	CATSDLRQGDYGYTF
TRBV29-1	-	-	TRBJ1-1	TGCAGCGTCGCCGGGACACCTCGGGGGACTGAAGCTTTCTTT	CSVAGTPRGTEAFF
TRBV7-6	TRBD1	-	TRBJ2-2	TGTGCCAGCAGCTTCGGACAGGGAACGAACACCGGGGAGCTGTTTTTT	CASSFGQGTNTGELFF
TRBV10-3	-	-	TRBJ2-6	TGTGCCATCAGGATAGACAGCTCTGGGGCCAACGTCCTGACTTTC	CAIRIDSSGANVLTF
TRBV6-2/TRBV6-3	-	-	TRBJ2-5	TGTGCCAGCAGTTACTCGATCGGGACATCAGAGACCCAGTACTTC	CASSYSIGTSETQYF
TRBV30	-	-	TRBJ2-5	TGTGCCTGGAGTGTATGGGCTAGCGAAGAAGAGACCCAGTACTTC	CAWSVWASEEETQYF
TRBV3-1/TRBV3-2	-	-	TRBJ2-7	TGTGCCAGCAGCTTGACAGACTACGAGCAGTACTTC	CASSLTDYEQYF
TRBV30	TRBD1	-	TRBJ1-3	TGTGCCTGCGCCGGGACAGTTCTTAACACCATATATTTT	CACAGTVLNTIYF
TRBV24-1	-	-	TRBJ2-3	TGTGCCACCAGTGAGGTGGGGACCTACACAGATACGCAGTATTTT	CATSEVGTYTDTQYF
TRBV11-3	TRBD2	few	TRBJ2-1	TGTGCCAGCAGCTTAGAGGGCGGGAGGGGGCAGTCCAATGAGCAGTTCTTC	CASSLEGGRGQSNEQFF
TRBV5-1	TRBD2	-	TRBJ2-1	TGCGCCAGCAGCTTGGGACTAGCGGGGATGTCCTACAATGAGCAGTTCTTC	CASSLGLAGMSYNEQFF
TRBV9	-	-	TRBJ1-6	TGTGCCAGCTCCCGGAATAATTCACCCCTCCACTTT	CASSRNNSPLHF
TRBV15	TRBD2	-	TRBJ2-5	TGTGCCACCAGCAGAGCCGAACGCGGGAGTTTTGGAAAACAAGAGACCCAGTACTTC	CATSRAERGSFGKQETQYF
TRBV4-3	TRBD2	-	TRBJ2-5	TGCGCCAGCAGCCCGAGACTAGCGGGGCAAGAGACCCAGTACTTC	CASSPRLAGQETQYF
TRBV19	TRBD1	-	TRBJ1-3	TGTGCCAGGCCGCGACAGGGGACCCCTGGAAACACCATATATTTT	CARPRQGTPGNTIYF
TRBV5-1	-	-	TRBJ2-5	TGCGCCAGCAGCTTGGTGAGCGAGACCCAGTACTTC	CASSLVSETQYF
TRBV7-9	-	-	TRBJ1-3	TGTGCCAGCAGCTTAGGTACGGTTATGGCTGGAAACACCATATATTTT	CASSLGTVMAGNTIYF
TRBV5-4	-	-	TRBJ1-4	TGTGCCAGCAGCCCCCCGGGGAGCCTTAATGAAAAACTGTTTTTT	CASSPPGSLNEKLFF
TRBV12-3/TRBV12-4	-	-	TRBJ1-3	TGTGCCAGCAGTTTTCGCAACACCATATATTTT	CASSFRNTIYF
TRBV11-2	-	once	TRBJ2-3	TGTGCCAGCAGCCCTATGAGCCCCACAGATACGCAGTATTTT	CASSPMSPTDTQYF
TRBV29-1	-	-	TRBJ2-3	TGCAGCGTTGGGCGGGGGCCCTCCACAGATACGCAGTATTTT	CSVGRGPSTDTQYF
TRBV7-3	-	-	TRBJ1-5	TGTGCCAGCAGCTTAGCCGGGGGTAATCAGCCCCAGCATTTT	CASSLAGGNQPQHF
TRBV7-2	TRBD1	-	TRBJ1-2	TGTGCCAGCAGCCCGGACAGGGTCTATGGCTACACCTTC	CASSPDRVYGYTF
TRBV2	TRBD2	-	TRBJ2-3	TGTGCCAGCAGTGAAGGGGACTACGAGGCAGATACGCAGTATTTT	CASSEGDYEADTQYF
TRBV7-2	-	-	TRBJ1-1	TGTGCCAGCAGCTTCTCGGGAGGGGGAACTGAAGCTTTCTTT	CASSFSGGGTEAFF
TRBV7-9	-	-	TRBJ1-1	TGTGCCAGTACGAAAGGGGCAATTGAAGCTTTCTTT	CASTKGAIEAFF
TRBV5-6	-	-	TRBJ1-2	TGTGCCAGCAGCTTGCCGGGGGGGGAGGTTTACTATGGCTACACCTTC	CASSLPGGEVYYGYTF
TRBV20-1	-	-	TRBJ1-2	TGCAGCCTTTCGGGAGGGGTAGGCTACACCTTC	CSLSGGVGYTF
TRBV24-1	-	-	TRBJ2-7	TGTGCCACCAGTGATTTGCAAGGGGGACTCTACGAGCAGTACTTC	CATSDLQGGLYEQYF
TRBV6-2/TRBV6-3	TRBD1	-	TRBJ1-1	TGTGCCAGCAGTTACTCGAAAGGCAGGGGGCGGACTGAAGCTTTCTTT	CASSYSKGRGRTEAFF
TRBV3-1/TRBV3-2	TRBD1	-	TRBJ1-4	TGTGCCAGCGCTGGGACAGGGGGCAAAGAAAAACTGTTTTTT	CASAGTGGKEKLFF